The sequence of this T cell receptor beta chain was determined in a study of blood T cell repertoires in COVID-19. Background on the study: Samples representing acute and convalescent COVID-19 were sourced from the United States, Italy and Spain. T cells, B-cell-depleted T cells, or PBMCs provided the cDNA or gDNA that served as material.

Study processing details: Counts of nucleated cells, estimated from reference gene primer amplification, were obtained. Data came from immunoSEQ multiplex PCR; TCRdb stores just in-frame clones and leaves some out. Clonal size and the V and J genes are those of that table, whereas D and trimming came from the DNA. This table holds a few hundred thousand clones, roughly four fifths found once. The CDR3 covers 15 residues. V lost 3 bases and J lost 7, with 13 bases in between. Germline loops: CDR1 LGHNA, CDR2 YSLEER. The rearrangement uses TRBV4-3 and TRBJ1-6; maybe TRBD1 (5 bases). The source material was peripheral blood. This TCR was recovered from a woman between 18 and 29 years old with acute or convalescent COVID-19. The chain's CDR3 is CASSHLWTRNSPLHF. CDR3 nucleotide sequence: TGCGCCAGCAGCCACCTGTGGACAAGGAATTCACCCCTCCACTTT.